The sequence of this T cell receptor beta chain was determined in a study of technical replicates of blood from a handful of donors. Clones were read by immunoSEQ multiplex PCR, and TCRdb kept only the in-frame ones, dropping some. The repertoire holds tens of thousands of clones, with 90% to 95% as singletons. The CDR3 covers 13 residues. CDR1 and CDR2 (germline): LGHNA, YSLEER. Trimming removed 0 bases from V and 10 bases from J, with 12 bases in between. The gene calls are TRBV4-3 and TRBJ2-5, with D possibly TRBD1 on 5 matching bases. This TCR was recovered from a human donor in good health. Specimen: T cells isolated from PBMCs. The DNA of the CDR3 is TGCGCCAGCAGCCAAGATAGACAGCCGAACCAGTACTTC. It encodes CASSQDRQPNQYF.